One and the same sample provided the 27 T cell receptor beta chains below, sequenced in a study of T cell therapy after organ transplantation. No cognate antigen is known for these TCRs. Time point meaning: 20-29 weeks after completion of therapy. Assay used: immunoSEQ multiplex PCR; TCRdb lists only in-frame clones, some missing. The table lists around 15,000 clones, about 85% of them singletons. Material: CD8+ T cells from blood, obtained after autologous CMV-specific T cell therapy. Receptor source: a human patient who had received a solid organ transplant and had CMV disease. Some T cells may arise from the graft donor.

V usage is TRBV2 and J usage is TRBJ1-3; D is uncertain. V was clipped by 6 bases and J by 0 bases, with 15 bases between them. CDR1 and CDR2 (germline): SNHLY, FYNNEI. CDR3 length equals 16 residues. The CDR3 region is CASRQIQLLSGNTIYF. Written as DNA, the CDR3 is TGTGCCAGCAGGCAGATACAGCTCCTCTCTGGAAACACCATATATTTT.

V is TRBV30 and J is TRBJ2-5, with D possibly TRBD1 on 5 matching bases. The CDR3 totals 14 residues. The germline CDR1 and CDR2 sequences are GTSNPN and SVGIG (reference sequence). Trimming pared 3 bases from V and 2 bases from J, leaving 13 bases between. The CDR3 is CAWRSRGLQETQYF. The CDR3 nucleotides are TGTGCCTGGAGGTCAAGGGGATTACAAGAGACCCAGTACTTC.

The chain uses TRBV7-6 and TRBJ2-7, with TRBD2 matching over 11 bases. The CDR3 is made up of 16 amino acids. The V and J ends lost 1 base and 2 bases, in that order; junction bases with no gene match: 4. CDR1 SGHVS and CDR2 FNYEAQ come from the germline V gene. The CDR3 region has the DNA TGTGCCAGCAGCTTAGAAGCGACTAGCGGGACCTACGAGCAGTACTTC. Its translation is CASSLEATSGTYEQYF. The full variable domain, its missing parts supplied by reference TRBV7-6 and TRBJ2-7, is GAGVSQSPRYKVTKRGQDVALRCDPISGHVSLYWYRQALGQGPEFLTYFNYEAQQDKSGLPNDRFSAERPEGSISTLTIQRTEQRDSAMYRCASSLEATSGTYEQYFGPGTRLTVT.

Comments on this clone: This clone may be a read error of a much larger clone one base away. The V call is TRBV5-6, the J call TRBJ1-2; 7 bases match TRBD1. Germline trimming cut 3 bases from V and 2 bases from J; bases unmatched to any gene: 1. The CDR3 runs 13 residues. Germline lookup yields CDR1 SGHDT and CDR2 YYEEEE. CDR3 nucleotide sequence: TGTGCCAGCAGCTCGGGACAGAACTATGGCTACACCTTC. Translation gives CASSSGQNYGYTF.

This chain connects TRBV21-1 to TRBJ2-2; the table assigns TRBD1, which was not confirmed against the DNA. TRBV21-1 is tagged as a pseudogene. The CDR3 extends over 16 amino acids. In DNA, the CDR3 is TGTGCCAGCAATGACAAGGGACAGGGAGGCACCGGGGAGCTGTTTTTT. It codes for CASNDKGQGGTGELFF.

The gene calls are TRBV6-4 and TRBJ1-4, with 9 bases aligning to TRBD1. This CDR3 spans 15 amino acids. The ends lost 5 bases at V and 3 bases at J; junction bases unmatched: 4. The germline V gene has CDR1 MRHNA and CDR2 SNTAGT. For the CDR3, the DNA is TGTGCCAGCAGTCCCGGGACAGGGCCTAATGAAAAACTGTTTTTT. Translated, it gives CASSPGTGPNEKLFF.

V is TRBV30 and J is TRBJ2-3; tentative D call: TRBD1 (7 bases). V lost 1 base to trimming and J lost 5 bases, with 13 bases between them. The CDR3 has 14 amino acids. Per the germline V gene, CDR1 is GTSNPN and CDR2 is SVGIG (reference sequence). In DNA form, the CDR3 reads TGTGCCTGGAGTGCGGGGCAGGGGGGAGATACGCAGTATTTT. Protein sequence: CAWSAGQGGDTQYF.

The gene calls are TRBV4-1 and TRBJ2-3, with TRBD2 matching over 8 bases. This CDR3 region has 15 residues. Germline CDR1 is MGHRA and CDR2 is YSYEKL. The junction had 7 bases not matched to a gene; V was cut back by 7 bases and J by 1 base. The CDR3 is CASMVTSGRTDTQYF. The CDR3, as DNA: TGCGCCAGCATGGTCACTAGCGGTCGCACAGATACGCAGTATTTT.

The V gene is TRBV5-8, the J gene TRBJ1-6; D is unclear. There are 15 residues in the CDR3. Germline V gene lookup returns CDR1 SGHTS and CDR2 YDEGEE. V gave up 2 bases and J gave up 0 bases, with 6 bases separating them. The CDR3 protein is CASSFSSSYNSPLHF. CDR3 bases: TGTGCCAGCAGCTTCTCGAGCTCCTATAATTCACCCCTCCACTTT. The complete variable domain, with remaining parts taken from reference TRBV5-8 and TRBJ1-6, reads EAGVTQSPTHLIKTRGQQATLRCSPISGHTSVYWYQQALGLGLQFLLWYDEGEERNRGNFPPRFSGRQFPNYSSELNVNALELEDSALYLCASSFSSSYNSPLHFGNGTRLTVT.

The rearrangement joins TRBV6-6 to TRBJ2-7; 7 bases map to TRBD2. V lost 2 bases, J lost 3 bases, and 7 bases stayed unmatched. Germline V gene sequence: CDR1 MNHNY, CDR2 SVGAGI (reference sequence). The CDR3 loop spans 15 amino acids. The CDR3 loop is CASSYGGENLYEQYF. For the CDR3, the DNA is TGTGCCAGCAGTTACGGGGGGGAAAATCTCTACGAGCAGTACTTC.

The chain couples TRBV30 to TRBJ1-5, with 8 nucleotides matching TRBD1. Germline V gives CDR1 GTSNPN, CDR2 SVGIG (reference sequence). After removal of 6 bases from V and 2 bases from J, the junction contained 3 bases not matched to a gene. This CDR3 spans 13 amino acids. CDR3: CACGQGGNQPQHF. The CDR3 region has the DNA TGTGCCTGTGGACAGGGCGGCAATCAGCCCCAGCATTTT. The full variable domain, with the rest looked up from reference TRBV30 and TRBJ1-5, is SQTIHQWPATLVQPVGSPLSLECTVEGTSNPNLYWYRQAAGRGLQLLFYSVGIGQISSEVPQNLSASRPQDRQFILSSKKLLLSDSGFYLCACGQGGNQPQHFGDGTRLSIL.

Written as DNA, the CDR3 is TGTGCCAGCAGCAAATCCGACCCTTTTAGGGGCCAGCCCCAGCATTTT. Translating it yields CASSKSDPFRGQPQHF. The V call is TRBV21-1, the J call TRBJ1-5; TRBD1, the table's D call, was not compared with the DNA. TRBV21-1 counts as a pseudogene. The CDR3 totals 16 residues.

The chain links TRBV6-6 to TRBJ1-5, with D maybe TRBD1 (6 bases). The CDR3 is 15 amino acids. V was shortened by 6 bases and J by 6 bases, with 18 bases between the two germline ends. The germline V gene has CDR1 MNHNY and CDR2 SVGAGI (reference sequence). The CDR3 protein is CASSPEQGAGQPQHF. CDR3 nucleotide sequence: TGTGCCAGCAGCCCGGAACAGGGTGCGGGTCAGCCCCAGCATTTT.

The rearrangement links TRBV7-9 to TRBJ1-1, with a possible D match to TRBD1 (6 bases). V shed 8 bases and J shed 3 bases, with 16 bases lying between them. Germline CDR1 and CDR2: SEHNR and FQNEAQ (reference sequence). The CDR3 loop spans 14 amino acids. CDR3 loop: CASRTGMRDTEAFF. The CDR3 DNA is TGTGCCAGCCGCACAGGGATGAGGGACACTGAAGCTTTCTTT.

V and J are TRBV6-4 and TRBJ1-2, with TRBD1 identical over 7 bases. The CDR3 sequence is 16 residues long. CDR1 and CDR2 from the germline V gene are MRHNA and SNTAGT. V lost 7 bases, J lost 4 bases, and 15 bases stayed unmatched. CDR3 DNA sequence: TGTGCCAGCAACCCCGGACCCAGGGGGTCCATCTATGGCTACACCTTC. Amino acids: CASNPGPRGSIYGYTF.

This clone appeared a single time. This rearrangement joins TRBV4-3 to TRBJ2-5; maybe TRBD2 (6 bases). In germline, CDR1 is LGHNA, CDR2 YSLEER. V lost 0 bases to trimming and J lost 5 bases, with 16 bases between them. CDR3 size: 16 residues. The CDR3: CASSQDETRGPETQYF. Here the CDR3 DNA reads TGCGCCAGCAGCCAAGACGAGACTAGAGGCCCTGAGACCCAGTACTTC.

The chain couples TRBV29-1 to TRBJ1-2; D unclear. The CDR3 totals 12 residues. With 3 bases removed from V and 4 bases from J, the gap between germline ends came to 9 bases. Germline V gene data show CDR1 as SQVTM and CDR2 as ANQGSEA. Written as DNA, the CDR3 is TGCAGCGTTGATGAAGGTTTCTATGGCTACACCTTC. It yields the protein CSVDEGFYGYTF.

The chain is built from TRBV6-5 and TRBJ1-1, with D possibly matching TRBD1 (6 bases). CDR3 length: 14 residues. V was shortened by 2 bases and J by 5 bases, with 12 bases between the two germline ends. CDR1 is MNHEY and CDR2 is SVGAGI in the germline V gene. The CDR3 sequence: CASSYLNRETEAFF. In DNA form, the CDR3 reads TGTGCCAGCAGTTACCTCAACAGGGAAACTGAAGCTTTCTTT.

The chain carries TRBV5-4 and TRBJ2-1; a weak D match, TRBD1 (6 bases). V was pared by 0 bases and J by 8 bases, with 12 bases between. The CDR3 runs 14 residues. Per germline, CDR1 SGHNT and CDR2 YYREEE (reference sequence). In DNA form, the CDR3 reads TGTGCCAGCAGCTTGGAGGGGGAAGGTGATGAGCAGTTCTTC. The encoded protein is CASSLEGEGDEQFF.

This clone was detected once. This sequence joins TRBV6-5 and TRBJ2-2; D is unclear. Germline lookup yields CDR1 MNHEY and CDR2 SVGAGI. The CDR3 length is 14 residues. The V end lost 6 bases, the J end lost 4 bases, and 12 bases lay between the germline ends. Written as DNA, the CDR3 is TGTGCCAGCAGCCTAGGAGTTACCACCGGGGAGCTGTTTTTT. Protein product: CASSLGVTTGELFF.

The chain couples TRBV30 to TRBJ2-7; tentatively, D is TRBD1 (6 bases). V lost 2 bases to trimming and J lost 5 bases, with 16 bases between them. Per germline, CDR1 GTSNPN and CDR2 SVGIG (reference sequence). The CDR3 runs 14 residues. Written as DNA, the CDR3 is TGTGCCTGGAGTCAGGGGCAGGGCAGAGACGAGCAGTACTTC. Its protein is CAWSQGQGRDEQYF.

The J gene is TRBJ2-3, the V gene TRBV30, with 11 bases fitting TRBD2. CDR3 length equals 19 residues. V lost 1 base and J lost 4; bases outside the gene matches: 16. CDR1 is GTSNPN, CDR2 SVGIG, per germline (reference sequence). This CDR3 is CAWSAMILTSGSPPDTQYF. The CDR3 coding sequence is TGTGCCTGGAGTGCTATGATACTAACTAGCGGGAGTCCCCCAGATACGCAGTATTTT. The variable domain in full, completed from reference TRBV30 and TRBJ2-3, reads SQTIHQWPATLVQPVGSPLSLECTVEGTSNPNLYWYRQAAGRGLQLLFYSVGIGQISSEVPQNLSASRPQDRQFILSSKKLLLSDSGFYLCAWSAMILTSGSPPDTQYFGPGTRLTVL.

V is TRBV11-2 and J is TRBJ1-1, with a tentative D call TRBD1 (5 bases). The CDR3 is 12 amino acids. Germline-derived CDR1 and CDR2 are SGHAT and FQNNGV. The V gene lost 2 bases and the J gene lost 6 bases, with 7 bases spanning the gap. In DNA form, the CDR3 reads TGTGCCAGCAGCTTACAGGGACCTGAAGCTTTCTTT. It translates to CASSLQGPEAFF. The complete variable domain, with remaining parts taken from reference TRBV11-2 and TRBJ1-1, reads EAGVAQSPRYKIIEKRQSVAFWCNPISGHATLYWYQQILGQGPKLLIQFQNNGVVDDSQLPKDRFSAERLKGVDSTLKIQPAKLEDSAVYLCASSLQGPEAFFGQGTRLTVV.

This sequence joins TRBV27 and TRBJ2-7; D possibly corresponds to TRBD2 (5 bases). Trimming left V 6 bases short and J 5 bases short, with 17 bases between. Germline CDR1 MNHEY, CDR2 SMNVEV (reference sequence). The CDR3 runs to 14 residues. The CDR3 loop reads CASSLIGSSDEQYF. Here the CDR3 DNA reads TGTGCCAGCAGCTTGATAGGGAGTAGCGACGAGCAGTACTTC.

The rearrangement links TRBV7-2 to TRBJ2-6; D is uncertain. Germline loops: CDR1 SGHTA, CDR2 FQGNSA. This CDR3 is built from 14 residues. Trimming shortened V by 5 bases and J by 9 bases, and 14 bases separated the two germline ends. For the CDR3, the DNA is TGTGCCAGCAGCCGCGCGGATGGTCACAACGTCCTGACTTTC. Translated, it gives CASSRADGHNVLTF.

This sequence joins TRBV6-6 and TRBJ2-5; TRBD2 matches at 11 bases. This CDR3 is built from 15 residues. V dropped 4 bases and J dropped 4; count of bases not matched to a gene: 5. Germline V gene lookup returns CDR1 MNHNY and CDR2 SVGAGI (reference sequence). The CDR3 region has the DNA TGTGCCAGCAGTTTAGCGGGAGGGGTTGTAGAGACCCAGTACTTC. Its translation: CASSLAGGVVETQYF.

CDR3 region: CASSFASGSNTETGELFF. As DNA, the CDR3 is TGTGCCAGCAGTTTTGCTAGCGGGAGCAATACAGAAACCGGGGAGCTGTTTTTT. V usage is TRBV27 and J usage is TRBJ2-2, with 10 bases matching TRBD2. Per the germline V gene, CDR1 is MNHEY and CDR2 is SMNVEV (reference sequence). The CDR3 covers 18 residues. With V trimmed by 3 bases and J by 5 bases, 12 bases remained unmatched.